Listed below are T cell receptor beta chains from one sample, sequenced in a study of beta chain features in type 1 diabetes. Only in-frame clones appear in the TCRdb table, and some are missing; sequencing was by immunoSEQ multiplex PCR. The sample has some 290,000 clones, 13% to 15% seen once; the top ten hold about 0.016%. Sequenced material: naive CD4+ T cells from blood. The receptors come from a man between 25 and 39 years old with type 1 diabetes. Both conserved end residues are part of each CDR3. A D gene is named only where the DNA matches it firmly. Not every row has a clone size; where given, it reads once, few, many or a size class.

v_call: TRBV6-5
d_call: .
j_call: TRBJ1-2
clone_size: few
cdr3_aa: CASTRSGEPNYGYTF
cdr3_nt: TGTGCCAGCACCAGATCAGGGGAACCAAACTATGGCTACACCTTC

v_call: TRBV9
d_call: TRBD2
j_call: TRBJ2-1
clone_size: few
cdr3_aa: CASSVEGLAGIRQFF
cdr3_nt: TGTGCCAGCAGCGTAGAAGGACTAGCGGGAATCCGGCAGTTCTTC

v_call: TRBV7-2
d_call: TRBD2
j_call: TRBJ2-7
clone_size: few
cdr3_aa: CASRPEGGAGEQYF
cdr3_nt: TGTGCCAGCAGACCGGAGGGAGGGGCTGGCGAGCAGTACTTC

v_call: TRBV5-1
d_call: .
j_call: TRBJ2-5
clone_size: .
cdr3_aa: CASSSGVEETQYF
cdr3_nt: TGCGCCAGCAGCTCGGGGGTAGAAGAGACCCAGTACTTC

v_call: TRBV5-1
d_call: .
j_call: TRBJ2-3
clone_size: few
cdr3_aa: CASSPQGTDTQYF
cdr3_nt: TGCGCCAGCAGCCCACAGGGCACAGATACGCAGTATTTT

v_call: TRBV6-4
d_call: .
j_call: TRBJ2-3
clone_size: few
cdr3_aa: CASKALASTDTQYF
cdr3_nt: TGTGCCAGCAAGGCTTTAGCCTCCACAGATACGCAGTATTTT

v_call: TRBV30
d_call: TRBD1
j_call: TRBJ1-4
clone_size: few
cdr3_aa: CAWSVKGAEGANEKLFF
cdr3_nt: TGTGCCTGGAGTGTTAAGGGGGCGGAAGGAGCTAATGAAAAACTGTTTTTT

v_call: TRBV10-3
d_call: .
j_call: TRBJ2-1
clone_size: .
cdr3_aa: CATFARPGYSYNEQFF
cdr3_nt: TGTGCCACGTTCGCCCGGCCCGGGTACTCCTACAATGAGCAGTTCTTC

v_call: TRBV29-1
d_call: .
j_call: TRBJ2-1
clone_size: few
cdr3_aa: CSVEGGGNYNEQFF
cdr3_nt: TGCAGCGTTGAAGGTGGAGGGAATTACAATGAGCAGTTCTTC

v_call: TRBV7-9
d_call: .
j_call: TRBJ2-1
clone_size: few
cdr3_aa: CASSLSDEQFF
cdr3_nt: TGTGCCAGCAGCTTAAGCGATGAGCAGTTCTTC

v_call: TRBV19
d_call: TRBD2
j_call: TRBJ2-1
clone_size: few
cdr3_aa: CASSGFSGRDFYNEQFF
cdr3_nt: TGTGCCAGTAGCGGGTTTAGCGGGAGGGATTTCTACAATGAGCAGTTCTTC

v_call: TRBV30
d_call: TRBD1
j_call: TRBJ1-2
clone_size: few
cdr3_aa: CAWNRGGYGYTF
cdr3_nt: TGTGCCTGGAACAGGGGTGGCTATGGCTACACCTTC

v_call: TRBV28
d_call: .
j_call: TRBJ2-7
clone_size: .
cdr3_aa: CASGVGTLPSYEQYF
cdr3_nt: TGTGCCAGCGGCGTTGGGACACTTCCTTCCTACGAGCAGTACTTC

v_call: TRBV7-8
d_call: TRBD1
j_call: TRBJ2-1
clone_size: .
cdr3_aa: CASSLRTGYNEQFF
cdr3_nt: TGTGCCAGCAGCTTACGGACAGGGTACAATGAGCAGTTCTTC

v_call: TRBV4-3
d_call: TRBD1
j_call: TRBJ1-4
clone_size: .
cdr3_aa: CASSRGTGGGNEKLFF
cdr3_nt: TGCGCCAGCAGCCGCGGAACAGGGGGCGGAAATGAAAAACTGTTTTTT

v_call: TRBV19
d_call: .
j_call: TRBJ1-5
clone_size: .
cdr3_aa: CASTLGHNSNQPQHF
cdr3_nt: TGTGCCAGTACCCTTGGGCATAATAGCAATCAGCCCCAGCATTTT

v_call: TRBV7-2
d_call: .
j_call: TRBJ2-1
clone_size: few
cdr3_aa: CASSLWALNEQFF
cdr3_nt: TGTGCCAGCAGCTTATGGGCGTTAAATGAGCAGTTCTTC

v_call: TRBV18
d_call: .
j_call: TRBJ2-5
clone_size: few
cdr3_aa: CASSRTAQETQYF
cdr3_nt: TGTGCCAGCTCACGGACAGCTCAAGAGACCCAGTACTTC

v_call: TRBV27
d_call: TRBD2
j_call: TRBJ2-3
clone_size: few
cdr3_aa: CASSLLGGTTPNTQYF
cdr3_nt: TGTGCCAGCAGTTTATTGGGGGGGACTACCCCGAATACGCAGTATTTT

v_call: TRBV5-1
d_call: TRBD1
j_call: TRBJ2-5
clone_size: few
cdr3_aa: CASSPGTGTFQETQYF
cdr3_nt: TGCGCCAGCAGCCCCGGGACAGGGACTTTTCAAGAGACCCAGTACTTC

v_call: TRBV7-3
d_call: .
j_call: TRBJ2-3
clone_size: few
cdr3_aa: CASPAEELVDTQYF
cdr3_nt: TGTGCCAGCCCTGCGGAAGAGTTGGTAGATACGCAGTATTTT

v_call: TRBV30
d_call: .
j_call: TRBJ2-1
clone_size: few
cdr3_aa: CCVSSYNEQFF
cdr3_nt: TGTTGTGTGAGCTCCTACAATGAGCAGTTCTTC

v_call: TRBV7-9
d_call: TRBD2
j_call: TRBJ2-1
clone_size: .
cdr3_aa: CASSSTSGSYEQFF
cdr3_nt: TGTGCCAGCAGCTCGACTAGCGGGAGTTATGAGCAGTTCTTC

v_call: TRBV29-1
d_call: .
j_call: TRBJ1-2
clone_size: few
cdr3_aa: CSVGEPRPNYGYTF
cdr3_nt: TGCAGCGTTGGGGAGCCAAGACCTAACTATGGCTACACCTTC

v_call: TRBV27
d_call: .
j_call: TRBJ1-2
clone_size: .
cdr3_aa: CASRGQYDGYTF
cdr3_nt: TGTGCCAGCAGAGGACAGTATGATGGCTACACCTTC

v_call: TRBV9
d_call: TRBD2
j_call: TRBJ2-1
clone_size: few
cdr3_aa: CASSVGGRASNEQFF
cdr3_nt: TGTGCCAGCAGCGTAGGGGGGAGGGCCTCCAATGAGCAGTTCTTC

v_call: TRBV5-1
d_call: .
j_call: TRBJ2-7
clone_size: few
cdr3_aa: CASSSRDLLYEQYF
cdr3_nt: TGCGCCAGCAGCTCCCGGGACTTGCTCTACGAGCAGTACTTC

v_call: TRBV28
d_call: TRBD1
j_call: TRBJ2-7
clone_size: few
cdr3_aa: CASRPTGGGYEQYF
cdr3_nt: TGTGCCAGCAGACCGACAGGGGGGGGTTACGAGCAGTACTTC

v_call: TRBV7-9
d_call: .
j_call: TRBJ2-5
clone_size: few
cdr3_aa: CASSLMTDQETQYF
cdr3_nt: TGTGCCAGCAGCTTAATGACAGATCAAGAGACCCAGTACTTC

v_call: TRBV6-1
d_call: TRBD2
j_call: TRBJ2-7
clone_size: few
cdr3_aa: CASSDHLAGRNEQYF
cdr3_nt: TGTGCCAGCAGTGACCATCTAGCGGGAAGGAACGAGCAGTACTTC

v_call: TRBV27
d_call: TRBD1
j_call: TRBJ1-2
clone_size: .
cdr3_aa: CASRSWDRVELNYGYTF
cdr3_nt: TGTGCCAGCAGAAGTTGGGACAGGGTAGAACTAAACTATGGCTACACCTTC

v_call: TRBV19
d_call: TRBD1
j_call: TRBJ1-2
clone_size: .
cdr3_aa: CASSRDSSNYGYTF
cdr3_nt: TGTGCCAGTAGTAGGGACAGCTCAAACTATGGCTACACCTTC

v_call: TRBV6-5
d_call: .
j_call: TRBJ2-7
clone_size: .
cdr3_aa: CASSLDRSSYEQYF
cdr3_nt: TGTGCCAGCAGTCTAGACAGGAGCTCCTACGAGCAGTACTTC

v_call: TRBV15
d_call: TRBD1
j_call: TRBJ1-1
clone_size: .
cdr3_aa: CATSRDTGGAETEAFF
cdr3_nt: TGTGCCACCAGCAGAGATACAGGGGGCGCGGAGACTGAAGCTTTCTTT

v_call: TRBV18
d_call: TRBD1
j_call: TRBJ2-7
clone_size: .
cdr3_aa: CASSPPGQGIAYEQYF
cdr3_nt: TGTGCCAGCTCACCACCGGGACAGGGCATAGCCTACGAGCAGTACTTC

v_call: TRBV5-6
d_call: .
j_call: TRBJ2-6
clone_size: .
cdr3_aa: CASSEASGANVLTF
cdr3_nt: TGTGCCAGCAGCGAGGCTTCTGGGGCCAACGTCCTGACTTTC

v_call: TRBV7-6
d_call: .
j_call: TRBJ2-5
clone_size: .
cdr3_aa: CASSLSGQETQYF
cdr3_nt: TGTGCCAGCAGCTTATCGGGGCAAGAGACCCAGTACTTC

v_call: TRBV19
d_call: TRBD1
j_call: TRBJ2-1
clone_size: few
cdr3_aa: CASSKQGAIGNEQFF
cdr3_nt: TGTGCCAGTAGTAAACAGGGGGCCATCGGGAATGAGCAGTTCTTC